This TCR beta chain was sequenced in a study of blood T cell repertoires in COVID-19. Assay: immunoSEQ multiplex PCR; the TCRdb copy retains only in-frame clones and omits some. The sample shows roughly 360,000 clones, roughly 77% of them seen only once. Germline-derived CDR1 and CDR2 are MNHNY and SVGAGI (reference sequence). The CDR3 sequence is 14 residues long. V lost 1 base to trimming and J lost 2 bases, with 9 bases between them. Material: peripheral blood. The receptor comes from a human donor with acute or convalescent COVID-19. The donor label of this sample is uncertain. The chain joins TRBV6-6 to TRBJ2-7; D remains unclear. The CDR3 reads CASSYLAGAYEQYF. For the CDR3, the DNA is TGTGCCAGCAGTTACTTGGCAGGTGCCTACGAGCAGTACTTC.